These 5 T cell receptor beta chains came from one sample sequenced in a study of neurological immune-mediated disorders. As for time point: longitudinal time-point 2. Using its own MiXCR run on the 5' RACE reads, TCRdb lists one record per CDR3 protein. The table includes roughly 98,000 distinct CDR3 sequences, about 13% detected once. The sequencing input was PBMCs. The origin of the receptors is a female donor with HTLV-1-associated myelopathy (HAM/TSP).

This clonotype was observed a few times. Given a much more abundant clone one base away, this may be a read error. The chain links TRBV10-3 to TRBJ2-4; the D gene is possibly TRBD1 (5 bases). The CDR3 runs to 14 residues. Between the trimmed V and J ends, which lost 3 bases and 6 bases, there was a span of 12 bases. Germline V gene lookup returns CDR1 ENHRY and CDR2 SYGVKD. The CDR3 nucleotides read TGTGCCATCAGTGAACCCGGACATGGAAACATTCAGTACTTC. It codes for CAISEPGHGNIQYF.

This clonotype was counted many times. J is TRBJ2-7 and V is TRBV6-1, with D unclear. CDR3 length equals 13 residues. Germline V lookup: CDR1 MNHNS, CDR2 SASEGT. Trimming pared 1 base from V and 0 bases from J, leaving 4 bases between. This CDR3 is CASSEGYSYEQYF. The CDR3 nucleotides read TGTGCCAGCAGTGAAGGATACTCCTACGAGCAGTACTTC.

This clonotype was seen many times. This rearrangement joins TRBV7-9 to TRBJ2-7, with D perhaps matching TRBD1 (6 bases). From germline, CDR1 is SEHNR and CDR2 FQNEAQ (reference sequence). Trimming took 1 base from V and 4 from J, leaving 14 bases between them. The length of the CDR3 is 15 residues. DNA of the CDR3: TGTGCCAGCAGCTTAGAAAAGGCCAGGGGTTACGAGCAGTACTTC. Encoded protein: CASSLEKARGYEQYF. Looking up the rest from reference TRBV7-9 and TRBJ2-7 gives the full variable domain: DTGVSQNPRHKITKRGQNVTFRCDPISEHNRLYWYRQTLGQGPEFLTYFQNEAQLEKSRLLSDRFSAERPKGSFSTLEIQRTEQGDSAMYLCASSLEKARGYEQYFGPGTRLTVT.

This clonotype was recorded many times. In DNA form, the CDR3 reads TGTGCCAGCAGTTTAGGTGGGGACAACCGACACGAGCAGTACTTC. Protein sequence: CASSLGGDNRHEQYF. This rearrangement joins TRBV28 to TRBJ2-7, with D possibly matching TRBD1 (6 bases). This CDR3 is 15 amino acids long. Germline V gives CDR1 MDHEN, CDR2 SYDVKM. Deletions cut 2 bases from V and 5 bases from J, with 16 bases between.

This clonotype was seen many times. The chain couples TRBV5-6 to TRBJ1-3; 10 nucleotides line up with TRBD1. Germline V gene data show CDR1 as SGHDT and CDR2 as YYEEEE. V trimming: 4 bases; J trimming: 0 bases; junction bases outside the gene matches: 7. The CDR3 spans 17 residues. This CDR3 reads CASSGQGETSSGNTIYF. CDR3 nucleotide sequence: TGTGCCAGCAGCGGACAGGGGGAGACGAGCTCTGGAAACACCATATATTTT.